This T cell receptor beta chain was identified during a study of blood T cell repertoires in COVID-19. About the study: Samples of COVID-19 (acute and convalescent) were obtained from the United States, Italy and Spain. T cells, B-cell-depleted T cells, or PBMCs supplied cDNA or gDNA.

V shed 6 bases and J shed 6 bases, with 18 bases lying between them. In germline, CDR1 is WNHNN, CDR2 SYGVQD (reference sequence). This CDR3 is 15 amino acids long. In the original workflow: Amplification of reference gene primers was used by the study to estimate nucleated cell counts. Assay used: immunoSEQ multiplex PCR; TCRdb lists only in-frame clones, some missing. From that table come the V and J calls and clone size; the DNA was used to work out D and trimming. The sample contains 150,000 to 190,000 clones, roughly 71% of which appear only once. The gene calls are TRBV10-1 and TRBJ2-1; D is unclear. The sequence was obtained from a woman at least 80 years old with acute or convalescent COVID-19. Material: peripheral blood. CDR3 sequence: CASSGALPDTNEQFF. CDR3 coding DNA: TGCGCCAGCAGCGGTGCACTACCGGATACCAATGAGCAGTTCTTC.